Listed below are T cell receptor beta chains from one sample, sequenced in a study of response to subunit inactivated influenza vaccine. TCRdb passed the RT-PCR reads through MiXCR, listing each CDR3 protein once. The sample has roughly 190,000 distinct CDR3 sequences; about 12% are singletons. These data also featured in a second study, about T cells expressing NK-cell markers.

The sequenced sample was CD8+ T cells sorted from PBMCs, obtained 11 to 12 days after vaccination. Receptors were obtained from a man aged 45-65 years who received an inactivated influenza vaccine. Both conserved end residues are part of each CDR3. A D gene is named only where the DNA matches it firmly. For some rows the clone size is stated as once, few or many, or as a class when expanded; others skip it.

v_call: TRBV29-1; d_call: .; j_call: TRBJ2-7; clone_size: many; cdr3_nt: TGCAGCGTTGAGAGCGGCAGGTTCGAGCAGTACTTC; cdr3_aa: CSVESGRFEQYF
v_call: TRBV7-8; d_call: TRBD1; j_call: TRBJ1-1; clone_size: .; cdr3_nt: TGTGCCAGCAGCCCCGCAGGGGGGAACACTGAAGCTTTCTTT; cdr3_aa: CASSPAGGNTEAFF
v_call: TRBV11-1; d_call: TRBD2; j_call: TRBJ2-1; clone_size: .; cdr3_nt: TGTGACAGCAGCTTATCTTCCTTCGGGACTAGCGGGGGTAATGAGCAGTTCTTC; cdr3_aa: CDSSLSSFGTSGGNEQFF
v_call: TRBV7-9; d_call: .; j_call: TRBJ2-3; clone_size: .; cdr3_nt: TGTGCCAGCAGCCCCGCGAGGGGGATACTGGCAGATACGCAGTATTTT; cdr3_aa: CASSPARGILADTQYF
v_call: TRBV15; d_call: TRBD2; j_call: TRBJ2-5; clone_size: few; cdr3_nt: TGTGCCACCAGCAAAGATAGGGTGACTAGCGGACAAGAGACCCAGTACTTC; cdr3_aa: CATSKDRVTSGQETQYF
v_call: TRBV29-1; d_call: .; j_call: TRBJ2-1; clone_size: few; cdr3_nt: TGCAGCGTCGCCGGGGGGCCCAGGGGAGGTGAGCAGTTCTTC; cdr3_aa: CSVAGGPRGGEQFF
v_call: TRBV4-1; d_call: .; j_call: TRBJ2-7; clone_size: few; cdr3_nt: TGCGCCAGCAGCCAAGGTTCTACCTACGAGCAGTACTTC; cdr3_aa: CASSQGSTYEQYF
v_call: TRBV12-3/TRBV12-4; d_call: .; j_call: TRBJ1-1; clone_size: few; cdr3_nt: TGTGCCAGCAGTTTAGGGACAGTTCACACTGAAGCTTTCTTT; cdr3_aa: CASSLGTVHTEAFF
v_call: TRBV20-1; d_call: .; j_call: TRBJ1-2; clone_size: .; cdr3_nt: TGCAGTGCTAGAGCGGCCGGGGCTAACTATGGCTACACCTTC; cdr3_aa: CSARAAGANYGYTF
v_call: TRBV27; d_call: .; j_call: TRBJ2-5; clone_size: .; cdr3_nt: TGTGCCAGCGCCGTCTTAGCCATGCCCGAGACCCAGTACTTC; cdr3_aa: CASAVLAMPETQYF
v_call: TRBV10-3; d_call: .; j_call: TRBJ2-7; clone_size: many; cdr3_nt: TGTGCCATCAGTGAGGGCTCCTTGAGCTACGAGCAGTACTTC; cdr3_aa: CAISEGSLSYEQYF
v_call: TRBV29-1; d_call: TRBD2; j_call: TRBJ2-1; clone_size: few; cdr3_nt: TGCAGCGTTGGAGCCCTTTTGACTAGCGGGAGTAACAATGAGCAGTTCTTC; cdr3_aa: CSVGALLTSGSNNEQFF
v_call: TRBV7-6; d_call: TRBD2; j_call: TRBJ2-3; clone_size: many; cdr3_nt: TGTGCCAGCAGCTTAGCGGCGGGAGCTAGCACAGATACGCAGTATTTT; cdr3_aa: CASSLAAGASTDTQYF
v_call: TRBV24-1; d_call: TRBD2; j_call: TRBJ2-7; clone_size: .; cdr3_nt: TGTGCCACCAGTGATTCTCGGGAGCGGGAGCCTTACGAGCAGTACTTC; cdr3_aa: CATSDSREREPYEQYF
v_call: TRBV28; d_call: TRBD2; j_call: TRBJ2-3; clone_size: .; cdr3_nt: TGTGCCAGCAGTTTCAATGGGCGGGGGGGAATAGATACGCAGTATTTT; cdr3_aa: CASSFNGRGGIDTQYF
v_call: TRBV7-6; d_call: .; j_call: TRBJ1-1; clone_size: .; cdr3_nt: TGTGCCAGCAGCTCAGACAGGAACACTGAAGCTTTCTTT; cdr3_aa: CASSSDRNTEAFF
v_call: TRBV6-5; d_call: .; j_call: TRBJ1-1; clone_size: many; cdr3_nt: TGTGCCAGCAGCCCCATAGGAACTGAAGCTTTCTTT; cdr3_aa: CASSPIGTEAFF
v_call: TRBV4-3; d_call: .; j_call: TRBJ1-5; clone_size: few; cdr3_nt: TGCGCCAGCAGCCAAGAGGAGTATAGCAATCAGCCCCAGCATTTT; cdr3_aa: CASSQEEYSNQPQHF
v_call: TRBV7-9; d_call: .; j_call: TRBJ2-2; clone_size: few; cdr3_nt: TGTGCCAGCAGCCCCCGAGCAGGAGCGGGCACCGGGGAGCTGTTTTTT; cdr3_aa: CASSPRAGAGTGELFF
v_call: TRBV7-8; d_call: TRBD2; j_call: TRBJ2-7; clone_size: .; cdr3_nt: TGTGCCAGCAGCCCACTAGCGGGAGTACAGTACGAGCAGTACTTC; cdr3_aa: CASSPLAGVQYEQYF
v_call: TRBV12-3/TRBV12-4; d_call: .; j_call: TRBJ1-5; clone_size: many; cdr3_nt: TGTGCCAGCACCCAGGGTGGTCAGCCCCAGCATTTT; cdr3_aa: CASTQGGQPQHF
v_call: TRBV5-1; d_call: .; j_call: TRBJ2-7; clone_size: .; cdr3_nt: TGCGCCAGCAGCTTGGAACAGGCCGCATCCTACGAGCAGTACTTC; cdr3_aa: CASSLEQAASYEQYF
v_call: TRBV29-1; d_call: .; j_call: TRBJ1-2; clone_size: few; cdr3_nt: TGCAGCGGGCGAGTTGACTATGGCTACACCTTC; cdr3_aa: CSGRVDYGYTF
v_call: TRBV12-3/TRBV12-4; d_call: TRBD2; j_call: TRBJ2-1; clone_size: .; cdr3_nt: TGTGCCAGCAGTTTCCTCGGGGGGGGGCCTGAGCAGTTCTTC; cdr3_aa: CASSFLGGGPEQFF
v_call: TRBV6-5; d_call: .; j_call: TRBJ1-1; clone_size: few; cdr3_nt: TGTGCCAGCAGTTATGAGGGGAGGACTGAAGCTTTCTTT; cdr3_aa: CASSYEGRTEAFF
v_call: TRBV12-3/TRBV12-4; d_call: .; j_call: TRBJ1-2; clone_size: .; cdr3_nt: TGTGCCAGCAGTTCACTCGGCCTCTATGGCTACACCTTC; cdr3_aa: CASSSLGLYGYTF
v_call: TRBV29-1; d_call: TRBD2; j_call: TRBJ2-1; clone_size: .; cdr3_nt: TGCAGCGTTGAAGAGCGTCTAGCGGGAAAGGGTGAGCAGTTCTTC; cdr3_aa: CSVEERLAGKGEQFF
v_call: TRBV9; d_call: TRBD1; j_call: TRBJ2-7; clone_size: few; cdr3_nt: TGTGCCAGCAGCATAGGAACAGGGGCGGGCTACGAGCAGTACTTC; cdr3_aa: CASSIGTGAGYEQYF
v_call: TRBV27; d_call: .; j_call: TRBJ2-7; clone_size: few; cdr3_nt: TGTGCCAGCAGTTTATTCCCGGGGCACGAGCAGTACTTC; cdr3_aa: CASSLFPGHEQYF
v_call: TRBV6-2/TRBV6-3; d_call: .; j_call: TRBJ2-1; clone_size: few; cdr3_nt: TGTGCCAGCAGTTACTTGGGACTCAATGAGCAGTTCTTC; cdr3_aa: CASSYLGLNEQFF
v_call: TRBV27; d_call: TRBD1; j_call: TRBJ2-1; clone_size: .; cdr3_nt: TGTGCCAGCAGTTGGGGACAGGGGGCAGTCAATGAGCAGTTCTTC; cdr3_aa: CASSWGQGAVNEQFF
v_call: TRBV7-3; d_call: TRBD1; j_call: TRBJ2-2; clone_size: .; cdr3_nt: TGTGCCAGCAGCCCAGGACAGGCGGGCACCGGGGAGCTGTTTTTT; cdr3_aa: CASSPGQAGTGELFF
v_call: TRBV7-6; d_call: .; j_call: TRBJ2-1; clone_size: many; cdr3_nt: TGTGCCAGCAGCTTATCCGTCTACAATGAGCAGTTCTTC; cdr3_aa: CASSLSVYNEQFF
v_call: TRBV14; d_call: TRBD2; j_call: TRBJ2-1; clone_size: .; cdr3_nt: TGTGCCAGCAGGCCGACTAGCGGGAGTACCAATGAGCAGTTCTTC; cdr3_aa: CASRPTSGSTNEQFF
v_call: TRBV7-8; d_call: TRBD2; j_call: TRBJ2-1; clone_size: .; cdr3_nt: TGTGCCAGCAGCCACCGGGGACTAGGTGCTCGTGGCTCCTACAATGAGCAGTTCTTC; cdr3_aa: CASSHRGLGARGSYNEQFF
v_call: TRBV7-8; d_call: .; j_call: TRBJ2-1; clone_size: few; cdr3_nt: TGTGCCAGCAGCTTAGCGCAAGTCTTGGGTGTATACTACAATGAGCAGTTCTTC; cdr3_aa: CASSLAQVLGVYYNEQFF
v_call: TRBV10-3; d_call: .; j_call: TRBJ2-2; clone_size: few; cdr3_nt: TGTGCCATCAGCATGACAGAATCGAACACCGGGGAGCTGTTTTTT; cdr3_aa: CAISMTESNTGELFF
v_call: TRBV5-8; d_call: .; j_call: TRBJ2-3; clone_size: few; cdr3_nt: TGTGCCAGCAGCGCCGGTGCAGGGCCAGATACGCAGTATTTT; cdr3_aa: CASSAGAGPDTQYF
v_call: TRBV4-3; d_call: .; j_call: TRBJ2-6; clone_size: many; cdr3_nt: TGCGCCAGCAGCCAAGAAAGAGAGCGGACCTCTGGGGCCAACGTCCTGACTTTC; cdr3_aa: CASSQERERTSGANVLTF
v_call: TRBV12-3/TRBV12-4; d_call: .; j_call: TRBJ1-2; clone_size: many; cdr3_nt: TGTGCCAGCAGTTTAAGTTTTGGGACGGCTTATGGCTACACCTTC; cdr3_aa: CASSLSFGTAYGYTF
v_call: TRBV18; d_call: .; j_call: TRBJ2-7; clone_size: .; cdr3_nt: TGTGCCAGCTCACCACTTTACATGCCCTCCTACGAGCAGTACTTC; cdr3_aa: CASSPLYMPSYEQYF
v_call: TRBV11-2; d_call: .; j_call: TRBJ2-2; clone_size: .; cdr3_nt: TGTGCCAGCAGCTTAGAACTTTCCGGGGAGCTGTTTTTT; cdr3_aa: CASSLELSGELFF